This T cell receptor (beta chain) is drawn from a study of OX40 agonist ivuxolimab in advanced cancers. Study at large: The drug used for patients, ivuxolimab, was an agonistic anti-OX40 (CD134) antibody. Participants could have had prior anti-PD-1, anti-PD-L1 or anti-CTLA-4 therapy, and approximately 40% had some.

The study's findings and limits: CD8+ T cells (on average) carried more expanded clones than CD4+ T cells. Certain nonresponding patients likewise had low normalized T-cell clonal expansion.

The germline V gene encodes CDR1 MNHNS and CDR2 SASEGT. The CDR3 contains 11 residues. Trimming cost V 8 bases and J 7 bases, with 11 bases left between them. Comments on this clone: Its specificity is not known.

The assay was immunoSEQ multiplex PCR, and TCRdb's table has in-frame clones only and misses some. This sample has about 62,000 clones, with roughly nine tenths found just once. The sequence derives from an adult with an advanced solid tumor such as melanoma, head and neck, liver or kidney cancer. This rearrangement joins TRBV6-1 to TRBJ1-2; D is perhaps TRBD1 (5 bases). The sample consisted of CD4+ or CD8+ T cells sorted from blood, taken in a trial of the OX40 agonist ivuxolimab. The CDR3: CASLRDSGYTF. The DNA of the CDR3 is TGTGCCAGCTTAAGAGACAGTGGCTACACCTTC.